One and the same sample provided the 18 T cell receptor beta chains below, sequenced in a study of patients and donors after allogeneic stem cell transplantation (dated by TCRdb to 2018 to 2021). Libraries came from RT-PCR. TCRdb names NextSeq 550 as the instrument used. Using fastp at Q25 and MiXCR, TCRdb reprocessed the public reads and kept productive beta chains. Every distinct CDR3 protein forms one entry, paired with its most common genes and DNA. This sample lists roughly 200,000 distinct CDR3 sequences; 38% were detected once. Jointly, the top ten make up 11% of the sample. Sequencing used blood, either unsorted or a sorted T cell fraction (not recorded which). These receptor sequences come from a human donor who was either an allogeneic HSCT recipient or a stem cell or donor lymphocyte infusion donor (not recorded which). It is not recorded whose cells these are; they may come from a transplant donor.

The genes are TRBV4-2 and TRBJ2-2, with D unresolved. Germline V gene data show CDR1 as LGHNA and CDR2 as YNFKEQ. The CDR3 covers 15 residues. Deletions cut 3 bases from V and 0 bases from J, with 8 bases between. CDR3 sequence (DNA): TGTGCCAGCAGCCACCCTGGTGCGAACACCGGGGAGCTGTTTTTT. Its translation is CASSHPGANTGELFF.

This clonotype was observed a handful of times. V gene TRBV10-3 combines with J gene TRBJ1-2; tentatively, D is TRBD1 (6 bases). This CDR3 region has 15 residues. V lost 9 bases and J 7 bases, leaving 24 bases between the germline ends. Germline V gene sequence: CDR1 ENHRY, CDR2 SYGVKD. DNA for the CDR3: TGTGCCATGAAACTTTTGGACAGTGCGATGGGTGGCTACACCTTC. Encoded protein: CAMKLLDSAMGGYTF.

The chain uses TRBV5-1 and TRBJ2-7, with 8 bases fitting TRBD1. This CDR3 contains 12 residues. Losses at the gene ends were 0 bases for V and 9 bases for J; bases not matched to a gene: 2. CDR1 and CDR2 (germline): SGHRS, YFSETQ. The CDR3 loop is CASSLDRGRQYF. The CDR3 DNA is TGCGCCAGCAGCTTGGACAGGGGGAGGCAGTACTTC.

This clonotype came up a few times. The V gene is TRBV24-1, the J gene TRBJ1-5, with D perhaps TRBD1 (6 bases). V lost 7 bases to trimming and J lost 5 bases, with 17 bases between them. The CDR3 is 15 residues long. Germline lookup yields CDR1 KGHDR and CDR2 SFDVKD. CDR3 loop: CATRRTGAIDQPQHF. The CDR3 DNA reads TGTGCCACCAGACGAACGGGGGCAATCGATCAGCCCCAGCATTTT.

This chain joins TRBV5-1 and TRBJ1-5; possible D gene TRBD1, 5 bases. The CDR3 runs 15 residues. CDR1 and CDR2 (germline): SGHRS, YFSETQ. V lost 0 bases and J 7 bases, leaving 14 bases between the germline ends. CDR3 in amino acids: CASSLDGRVGQPQHF. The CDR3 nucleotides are TGCGCCAGCAGCTTGGATGGCAGGGTCGGCCAGCCCCAGCATTTT.

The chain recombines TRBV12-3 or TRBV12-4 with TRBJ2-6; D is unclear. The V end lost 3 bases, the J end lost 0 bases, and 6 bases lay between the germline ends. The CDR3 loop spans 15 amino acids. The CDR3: CASSFPGSGANVLTF. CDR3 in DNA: TGTGCCAGCAGTTTCCCAGGCTCTGGGGCCAACGTCCTGACTTTC.

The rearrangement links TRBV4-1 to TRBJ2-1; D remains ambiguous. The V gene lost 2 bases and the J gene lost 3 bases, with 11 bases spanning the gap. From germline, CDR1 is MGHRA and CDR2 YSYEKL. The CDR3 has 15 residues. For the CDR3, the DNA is TGCGCCAGCAGCCAAAAAGTGGCGGTCTACAATGAGCAGTTCTTC. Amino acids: CASSQKVAVYNEQFF.

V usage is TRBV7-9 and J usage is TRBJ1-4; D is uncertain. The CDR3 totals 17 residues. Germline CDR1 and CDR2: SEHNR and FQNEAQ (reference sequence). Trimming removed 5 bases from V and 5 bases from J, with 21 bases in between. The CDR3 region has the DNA TGTGCCAGCAGCGGGCGCCCGGGCGAGGGTGTGAATGAAAAACTGTTTTTT. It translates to CASSGRPGEGVNEKLFF.

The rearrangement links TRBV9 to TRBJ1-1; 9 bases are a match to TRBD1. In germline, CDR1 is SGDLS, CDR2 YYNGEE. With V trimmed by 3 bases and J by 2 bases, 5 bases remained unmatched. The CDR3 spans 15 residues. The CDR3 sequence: CASSAGTGGNTEAFF. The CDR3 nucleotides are TGTGCCAGCAGCGCCGGAACAGGGGGCAACACTGAAGCTTTCTTT.

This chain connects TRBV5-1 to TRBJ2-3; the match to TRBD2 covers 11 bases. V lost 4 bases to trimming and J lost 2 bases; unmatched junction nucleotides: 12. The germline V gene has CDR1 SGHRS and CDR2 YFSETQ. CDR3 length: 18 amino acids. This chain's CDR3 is CASSGIRLTSGATDTQYF. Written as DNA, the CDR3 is TGCGCCAGCAGCGGGATCAGACTGACTAGCGGGGCCACAGATACGCAGTATTTT.

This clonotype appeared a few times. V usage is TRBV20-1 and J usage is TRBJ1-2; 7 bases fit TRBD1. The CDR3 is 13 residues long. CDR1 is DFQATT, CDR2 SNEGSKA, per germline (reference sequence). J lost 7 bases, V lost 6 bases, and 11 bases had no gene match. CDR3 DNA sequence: TGCAGTGCAGGCGAGGGGGCGTTAGTTGGCTACACCTTC. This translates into CSAGEGALVGYTF.

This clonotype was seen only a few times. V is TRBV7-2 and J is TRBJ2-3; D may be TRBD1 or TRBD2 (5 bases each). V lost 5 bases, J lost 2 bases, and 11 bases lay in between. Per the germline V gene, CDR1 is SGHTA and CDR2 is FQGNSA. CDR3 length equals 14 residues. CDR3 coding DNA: TGTGCCAGCAGCCCTCGGGACCCCACAGATACGCAGTATTTT. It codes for CASSPRDPTDTQYF. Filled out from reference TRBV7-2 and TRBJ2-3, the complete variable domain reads GAGVSQSPSNKVTEKGKDVELRCDPISGHTALYWYRQSLGQGLEFLIYFQGNSAPDKSGLPSDRFSAERTGGSVSTLTIQRTQQEDSAVYLCASSPRDPTDTQYFGPGTRLTVL.

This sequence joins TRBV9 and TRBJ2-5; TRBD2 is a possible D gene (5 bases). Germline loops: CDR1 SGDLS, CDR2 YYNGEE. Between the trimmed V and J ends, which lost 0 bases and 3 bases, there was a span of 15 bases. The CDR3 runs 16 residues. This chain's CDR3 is CASSVDGGAVEETQYF. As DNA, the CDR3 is TGTGCCAGCAGCGTAGATGGAGGAGCTGTCGAAGAGACCCAGTACTTC.

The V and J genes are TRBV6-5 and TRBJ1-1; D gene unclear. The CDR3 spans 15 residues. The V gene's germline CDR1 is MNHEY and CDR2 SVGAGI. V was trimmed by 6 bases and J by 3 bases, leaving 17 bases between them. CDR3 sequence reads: CASSLLASHYTEAFF. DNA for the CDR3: TGTGCCAGCAGCCTACTGGCTTCGCACTACACTGAAGCTTTCTTT.

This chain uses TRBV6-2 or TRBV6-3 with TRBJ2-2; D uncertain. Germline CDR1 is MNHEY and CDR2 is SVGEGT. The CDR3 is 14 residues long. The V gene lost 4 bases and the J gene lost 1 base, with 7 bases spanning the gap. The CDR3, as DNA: TGTGCCAGCAGTTTGGGGATGAACACCGGGGAGCTGTTTTTT. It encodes CASSLGMNTGELFF.

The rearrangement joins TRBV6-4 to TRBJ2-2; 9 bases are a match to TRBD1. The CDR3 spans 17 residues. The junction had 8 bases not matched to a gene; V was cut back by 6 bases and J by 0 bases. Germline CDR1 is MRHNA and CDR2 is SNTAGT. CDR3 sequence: CASSRTGATPNTGELFF. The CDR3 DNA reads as TGTGCCAGCAGCCGGACAGGGGCAACCCCGAACACCGGGGAGCTGTTTTTT.

The CDR3 loop reads CATAKTQGLSNQPQHF. CDR3 bases: TGTGCCACAGCTAAGACACAGGGGCTTAGCAATCAGCCCCAGCATTTT. The chain couples TRBV6-5 to TRBJ1-5; 7 bases are shared with TRBD1. The CDR3 runs to 16 residues. The junction had 12 bases not matched to a gene; V was cut back by 10 bases and J by 0 bases. Germline V gene lookup returns CDR1 MNHEY and CDR2 SVGAGI.

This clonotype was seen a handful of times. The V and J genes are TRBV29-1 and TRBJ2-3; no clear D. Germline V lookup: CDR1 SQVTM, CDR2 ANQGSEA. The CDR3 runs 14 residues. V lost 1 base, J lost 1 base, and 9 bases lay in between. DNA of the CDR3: TGCAGCGTTGAAGCGAGTGATCGCACAGATACGCAGTATTTT. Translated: CSVEASDRTDTQYF.